A single sample gave rise to the 20 T cell receptor beta chains below, sequenced in a study of T cells after yellow fever vaccination. TCRdb reprocessed the 5' RACE reads via MiXCR and lists one record per CDR3 protein. The sample yields fewer than 450,000 distinct CDR3 sequences, about 4% seen once. The source material was PBMCs, sampled 5 days after the yellow fever booster vaccination. Receptors originate from a man in his late teens or twenties who received the YFV17D yellow fever vaccine.

The table lists this clonotype with a few counts. This chain links TRBV7-9 with TRBJ2-3; maybe TRBD1 (5 bases). The germline V gene has CDR1 SEHNR and CDR2 FQNEAQ (reference sequence). CDR3 size: 13 residues. V lost 10 bases, J lost 2 bases, and 13 bases lay in between. The CDR3 coding sequence is TGTGCCACCCAGGCAGGGCCCACAGATACGCAGTATTTT. Translated: CATQAGPTDTQYF.

The chain combines TRBV5-1 with TRBJ2-3; 7 bases agree with TRBD1. Germline V CDR1 and CDR2: SGHRS, YFSETQ. The CDR3 contains 14 residues. With 1 base clipped from V and 6 bases from J, the junction kept 5 bases outside the gene matches. Here the CDR3 reads CASSLSVQGDTQYF. As DNA, the CDR3 is TGCGCCAGCAGCTTGTCGGTACAGGGGGATACGCAGTATTTT.

The rearrangement links TRBV24-1 to TRBJ2-7; no reliable D call. The CDR3 is 13 amino acids. Trimming cost V 3 bases and J 0 bases, with 5 bases left between them. Germline CDR1 KGHDR, CDR2 SFDVKD. CDR3 residues: CATSDRPSYEQYF. In nucleotides, the CDR3 is TGTGCCACCAGTGATCGCCCCTCCTACGAGCAGTACTTC.

The V and J genes are TRBV23-1 and TRBJ2-3; D is perhaps TRBD2 (6 bases). TRBV23-1 is sorted into the ORF group, with uncertain function. The CDR3 contains 16 residues. Trimming shortened V by 2 bases and J by 6 bases, and 18 bases separated the two germline ends. The CDR3 sequence: CASSQPRGDRIDTQYF. The CDR3 bases are TGCGCCAGCAGTCAACCCCGCGGGGATCGAATCGATACGCAGTATTTT.

This clonotype was seen ten or more times. The rearrangement links TRBV20-1 to TRBJ2-5, with 8 bases matching TRBD2. The CDR3 has 17 amino acids. Germline loops: CDR1 DFQATT, CDR2 SNEGSKA (reference sequence). V shed 3 bases and J 2 bases; nucleotides not matched to a gene: 14. The CDR3: CSASGFPAGGLQETQYF. The CDR3 nucleotides are TGCAGTGCTAGCGGATTTCCGGCGGGGGGTTTACAAGAGACCCAGTACTTC.

The chain links TRBV20-1 to TRBJ2-1; maybe TRBD1 (6 bases). V lost 0 bases and J lost 8, with 11 bases in between. CDR1 is DFQATT and CDR2 is SNEGSKA in the germline V gene (reference sequence). This CDR3 is built from 13 residues. The CDR3 coding sequence is TGCAGTGCTAGAGAAGTAGGGGGAGATGAGCAGTTCTTC. It encodes CSAREVGGDEQFF.

By its share, this clonotype is medium-sized. This rearrangement joins TRBV7-8 to TRBJ1-1; D gene ambiguous. Germline CDR1 SGHVS, CDR2 FQNEAQ. CDR3 length: 14 amino acids. V shed 4 bases and J shed 6 bases, with 15 bases lying between them. The CDR3 loop reads CASSSYSVKPEAFF. The CDR3 nucleotides are TGTGCCAGCAGCTCCTACAGCGTAAAACCTGAAGCTTTCTTT.

The rearrangement joins TRBV18 to TRBJ2-3; a weak D match, TRBD2 (5 bases). Per germline, CDR1 KGHSH and CDR2 LQKENI. V lost 4 bases and J 7 bases, leaving 12 bases between the germline ends. The CDR3 sequence is 13 residues long. The chain's CDR3 is CASSQADSYTQYF. The DNA of the CDR3 is TGTGCCAGCTCACAGGCGGACTCGTATACGCAGTATTTT.

This clonotype has a handful of counts. The chain employs TRBV29-1 and TRBJ1-3, with TRBD1 identical over 9 bases. Germline CDR1 and CDR2: SQVTM and ANQGSEA. The CDR3 is 14 amino acids. Germline trimming cut 7 bases from V and 0 bases from J; bases unmatched to any gene: 4. The chain's CDR3 is CSGQGGNSGNTIYF. The CDR3 nucleotides are TGCAGCGGACAGGGGGGAAACTCTGGAAACACCATATATTTT. Full variable domain (outside the CDR3, taken from reference TRBV29-1 and TRBJ1-3): SAVISQKPSRDICQRGTSLTIQCQVDSQVTMMFWYRQQPGQSLTLIATANQGSEATYESGFVIDKFPISRPNLTFSTLTVSNMSPEDSSIYLCSGQGGNSGNTIYFGEGSWLTVV.

In its sample, this clonotype was seen a few times. The chain combines TRBV6-2 or TRBV6-3 with TRBJ1-1, with no clear D. Germline V gene data show CDR1 as MNHEY and CDR2 as SVGEGT. V was trimmed by 8 bases and J by 6 bases, leaving 19 bases between them. The CDR3 has 14 residues. CDR3 residues: CASLRDDLTAEAFF. DNA of the CDR3: TGTGCCAGCTTGAGGGATGACTTAACGGCTGAAGCTTTCTTT.

This rearrangement joins TRBV20-1 to TRBJ1-2; tentative D call: TRBD1 (5 bases). This CDR3 region has 14 residues. Germline V gives CDR1 DFQATT, CDR2 SNEGSKA (reference sequence). V was pared by 3 bases and J by 4 bases, with 15 bases between. The CDR3 is CSASRGASGYGYTF. The CDR3, as DNA: TGCAGTGCTAGTCGCGGGGCCTCTGGCTATGGCTACACCTTC.

This clonotype has ten or more counts. The gene calls are TRBV3-1 and TRBJ2-1, with a possible D match to TRBD2 (5 bases). Germline V gives CDR1 LGHDT, CDR2 YNNKEL (reference sequence). The CDR3 is 14 residues long. V was pared by 0 bases and J by 5 bases, with 8 bases between. The CDR3 is CASSQEWRDNEQFF. In nucleotides, the CDR3 is TGTGCCAGCAGCCAAGAGTGGCGGGACAATGAGCAGTTCTTC.

This chain's CDR3 is CASSLDRYAYEQYF. In DNA form, the CDR3 reads TGTGCCAGCAGCTTAGACCGTTACGCCTACGAGCAGTACTTC. The chain uses TRBV7-2 and TRBJ2-7; D is unresolved. CDR3 size: 14 residues. Germline V gives CDR1 SGHTA, CDR2 FQGNSA. The ends were cut back, 1 base at V and 2 bases at J, with 9 bases in the middle.

This clonotype was detected ten times or more. The gene calls are TRBV6-6 and TRBJ1-3; TRBD1 matches 10 bases. In germline, CDR1 is MNHNY, CDR2 SVGAGI (reference sequence). V gave up 5 bases and J gave up 0 bases; unmatched junction bases: 1. This CDR3 comprises 15 residues. CDR3 nucleotide sequence: TGTGCCAGCAGTGGACAGGGGGTCTCTGGAAACACCATATATTTT. This codes for CASSGQGVSGNTIYF.

This clonotype has just a few counts. This chain joins TRBV4-1 and TRBJ2-1; possibly TRBD2 for D (5 bases). The CDR3 has 15 residues. Deletions cut 4 bases from V and 1 base from J, with 11 bases between. CDR1 is MGHRA, CDR2 YSYEKL, per germline. The CDR3 sequence: CASSPWSGSYNEQFF. CDR3 sequence (DNA): TGCGCCAGCAGCCCCTGGTCGGGGTCCTACAATGAGCAGTTCTTC.

The table lists this clonotype with a few counts. V and J are TRBV20-1 and TRBJ2-3; perhaps TRBD2 as D (5 bases). The V end lost 2 bases, the J end lost 3 bases, and 9 bases lay between the germline ends. Per germline, CDR1 DFQATT and CDR2 SNEGSKA (reference sequence). This CDR3 has 13 residues. The CDR3 DNA follows: TGCAGTGCTAGATTCGGGGTTACAGATACGCAGTATTTT. Its protein product is CSARFGVTDTQYF.

This clonotype was seen a handful of times. The chain combines TRBV12-3 or TRBV12-4 with TRBJ2-7, with D possibly TRBD2 on 6 matching bases. This CDR3 spans 14 amino acids. CDR3 amino acids: CASSLLWLAGSTVV. The CDR3 nucleotides are TGTGCCAGCAGTTTACTTTGGTTGGCGGGGTCAACCGTCGTC.

This sequence joins TRBV9 and TRBJ2-3; 8 nucleotides match TRBD2. CDR3 length: 16 amino acids. Germline CDR1 reads SGDLS; CDR2 reads YYNGEE. J lost 4 bases, V lost 4 bases, and 11 bases had no gene match. The CDR3 here is CASSPAPAGVPDTQYF. The CDR3 bases are TGTGCCAGCAGCCCAGCGCCAGCGGGGGTCCCAGATACGCAGTATTTT.

This chain links TRBV6-6 with TRBJ1-2; tentative D call: TRBD1 (5 bases). The ends were cut back, 7 bases at V and 4 bases at J, with 16 bases in the middle. Germline V gene data show CDR1 as MNHNY and CDR2 as SVGAGI (reference sequence). This CDR3 contains 14 residues. DNA for the CDR3: TGTGCCAGCACTACAGGAAGCGTCGGCTATGGCTACACCTTC. Translated, it gives CASTTGSVGYGYTF.

This clonotype was seen only a few times. The V gene is TRBV7-3, the J gene TRBJ1-5; the D gene is possibly TRBD1 (6 bases). Trimming left V 2 bases short and J 9 bases short, with 14 bases between. The germline CDR1 and CDR2 sequences are SGHTA and FQGTGA. The CDR3 has 14 residues. The chain's CDR3 is CASSLPFGGRPQHF. The CDR3 DNA reads TGTGCCAGCAGCTTACCCTTCGGGGGCAGGCCCCAGCATTTT. Using reference TRBV7-3 and TRBJ1-5 for the parts outside the CDR3, the full variable domain is GAGVSQTPSNKVTEKGKYVELRCDPISGHTALYWYRQSLGQGPEFLIYFQGTGAADDSGLPNDRFFAVRPEGSVSTLKIQRTERGDSAVYLCASSLPFGGRPQHFGDGTRLSIL.